These T cell receptor beta chains were read from a single sample in a study of tumor and adjacent non-tumor tissue in lung cancer. TCRdb analysed the multiplex PCR reads with MiXCR anew, one entry per CDR3 protein. The sample holds about 90,000 distinct CDR3 sequences; roughly 77% are singletons and the top ten take about a fifth. The sequencing sample was made of distant non-tumor lung tissue. The source is a woman aged 45 to 65 with non-small cell lung cancer. The CDR3 runs from the conserved cysteine through the conserved F or W. The D gene is left open where the match is weak. Size is omitted from some rows. Given values are once, few, many or a class for expanded clones.

abundance: NA; v_gene: TRBV6-6; j_gene: TRBJ1-4; d_gene: NA; CDR3nt: NA; CDR3aa: CASSYSGRQGKNCFF
abundance: NA; v_gene: TRBV6-6; j_gene: TRBJ1-1; d_gene: NA; CDR3nt: TGTGCCAGCAGATATGTCGGGAACACTGAAGCTTTCTTT; CDR3aa: CASRYVGNTEAFF
abundance: few; v_gene: TRBV6-5; j_gene: TRBJ2-2; d_gene: NA; CDR3nt: TGTGTCAGCAGCGCGGGACTCCTAACCGGGGAGTTGTTTTTT; CDR3aa: CVSSAGLLTGELFF
abundance: many; v_gene: TRBV6-5; j_gene: TRBJ2-7; d_gene: TRBD1; CDR3nt: TGTGCCAGCAGTACCCAGAGACAGGGGAAGTACGAGCAGTACTTC; CDR3aa: CASSTQRQGKYEQYF
abundance: NA; v_gene: TRBV4-1; j_gene: TRBJ2-6; d_gene: NA; CDR3nt: TGCGCCAGCAGCCAGGACTTTGGGGCCAACGTCCTGATCTTC; CDR3aa: CASSQDFGANVLIF
abundance: NA; v_gene: TRBV29-1; j_gene: TRBJ2-3; d_gene: TRBD1; CDR3nt: TGCAGCGTGAAAATCAGGGACAGGGGGCGGGATACGCAGTATTTT; CDR3aa: CSVKIRDRGRDTQYF
abundance: NA; v_gene: TRBV11-2; j_gene: TRBJ2-1; d_gene: NA; CDR3nt: TGTGCCAACAGCTTAGAGGCGCGAGCTGAGCAGTTTTTC; CDR3aa: CANSLEARAEQFF
abundance: medium-sized; v_gene: TRBV11-1; j_gene: TRBJ1-2; d_gene: NA; CDR3nt: TGTGCCAGCAGCTTGACGACAGACTACTATGGCTACACCTTC; CDR3aa: CASSLTTDYYGYTF
abundance: NA; v_gene: TRBV7-9; j_gene: TRBJ2-2; d_gene: NA; CDR3nt: TGTGTCAGCAGCAAGAATCCGGACACCGGGGAGCTGTTTTTT; CDR3aa: CVSSKNPDTGELFF
abundance: NA; v_gene: TRBV30; j_gene: TRBJ2-7; d_gene: NA; CDR3nt: TGTGTCTGGAGCACTGGCGGAGTGTTCCGCGAGCAGTACTTC; CDR3aa: CVWSTGGVFREQYF
abundance: NA; v_gene: TRBV4-1; j_gene: TRBJ1-5; d_gene: NA; CDR3nt: TGTGCCAGCAGCCAAGAAGGGATTGGAAGCCTGCCCCAGCATTTT; CDR3aa: CASSQEGIGSLPQHF
abundance: NA; v_gene: TRBV29-1; j_gene: TRBJ1-2; d_gene: NA; CDR3nt: TGCAGCGTTGAGCCTCCCGTGGGAAAGGGGGAGAAAGGATGGGGCTACACCTTC; CDR3aa: CSVEPPVGKGEKGWGYTF
abundance: NA; v_gene: TRBV6-5; j_gene: TRBJ2-5; d_gene: NA; CDR3nt: TGTGCCAGCAGTAGAACCTCGCGGGGTAGCATGAAGACCCAGTACTTC; CDR3aa: CASSRTSRGSMKTQYF
abundance: NA; v_gene: TRBV12-3/TRBV12-4; j_gene: TRBJ2-5; d_gene: NA; CDR3nt: TGTGCCGCCAGTACTTCCAAGGAGACCCAGTACTTC; CDR3aa: CAASTSKETQYF
abundance: many; v_gene: TRBV6-1; j_gene: TRBJ2-7; d_gene: TRBD1; CDR3nt: TGTGCCAGCAGTGAAACGGACAGGGGAGCCTACGAGCAGTACTTC; CDR3aa: CASSETDRGAYEQYF
abundance: NA; v_gene: TRBV12-3/TRBV12-4; j_gene: TRBJ1-6; d_gene: NA; CDR3nt: TGTGCCAGCAGTTCAGAGGGACCCTATAATTCACCCCCCCACTTT; CDR3aa: CASSSEGPYNSPPHF